The sequence of this T cell receptor beta chain was determined in a study of T cell responses to AZD1222 COVID-19 vaccine (dated by TCRdb to about 2021). Context from the whole study: TCR sequencing covered about 230 trial participants: some 210 given two doses of AZD1222 and about 26 given two doses of MenACWY control vaccine. Trial participants were enrolled into age subgroups of 18-55, 56-69 and 70-plus years, which contained 148, 28 and 57 TCR-sequenced participants, respectively.

The label giving this sample's time point can be read as: about 28 days (+/-7) after the second vaccine dose. Because spike-specific TCR depth and breadth did not differ between the two schedules, AZD1222 recipients who got a second dose at roughly 4 weeks were pooled with those who got a second dose at roughly 12 weeks. Vaccinee samples came from UK trials COV001 and COV002, including a single-blind randomized controlled phase 2/3 trial of AZD1222 (ChAdOx1 nCoV-19) in healthy adults. For TCRbeta chain sequencing, PBMC samples from trial participants were taken at day 0 and at day 28 after the second dose. The CDR3 regions of human TCRbeta chains were subjected to immunosequencing. As for the original processing: TCRs in the repertoires were compared against a reference library of SARS-CoV-2-specific TCRs that had been generated with the MIRA antigen-specificity platform. Breadth was defined as the fraction of unique TCRs that were SARS-CoV-2-associated, and depth was defined as the fraction of total T cells that were SARS-CoV-2-associated. Using the MIRA data, each spike-specific TCR was assigned both to the spike region to which the TCR was reactive and to a CD4 or CD8 class. Log10-transformed breadth and depth values were compared by one-way ANOVA with Sidak's multiple comparisons tests. TCRdb mirrors the immuneACCESS table, restricted to in-frame sequences. Some clones are absent from its copies; in checked studies, under half trace to an unresolved V gene, and the reason for the others is unknown. V, J and clone size were drawn from that table, and D and trimming were deduced from the DNA. The sample has roughly 54,000 clones on record, about 90% of them singletons. The top ten clones comprise about 15% of the sample.

Via the germline V gene (reference sequence), CDR1 is LNHDA and CDR2 SQIVND. A distance of 21 bases separates the germline ends of V and J, which lose 4 bases and 3 bases respectively. The CDR3 contains 18 residues, cysteine and phenylalanine counted. Only the CDR3 DNA is retained, 54 bases long and in frame from the first base. Of note for this clone: No cognate antigen has been identified for it. Base quality data are lacking; no much larger clone is found one base away.

On the study overall, not on this receptor specifically: Because no day 14 peak-response samples were available, the repertoires could be characterized only after the peak T cell response. The 56-69-year group was small, and its depth increase did not reach significance, likely because of low power. After two AZD1222 doses, both the breadth and the depth of spike-specific TCRs were significantly higher than at day 0 and than in MenACWY recipients. Participants were mostly white British, with more females than males. The authors suggested clonal diversity may have been underestimated. Reportedly, almost half of the unique spike-specific TCRs recognized epitopes lying outside the regions that are mutated in the B.1.351 and B.1.1.7 variants. Conclusions about previously exposed vaccinees are limited, since just 5 to 7 AZD1222 recipients were seropositive for SARS-CoV-2 at baseline. Vaccine-associated CD4 TCRs spanned the whole spike protein, with dominant responses in regions 160-218 and 743-854.

The sequence was obtained from an adult who received the AZD1222 COVID-19 vaccine. In this chain, TRBV19 is recombined with TRBJ1-4; the D gene identity is not certain. The sequences come from peripheral blood, collected 28 days after the second AZD1222 dose. The CDR3 reads CASSTRWTVQAPNEKLFF. The base sequence is TGTGCCAGTAGTACACGATGGACCGTTCAAGCCCCTAATGAAAAACTGTTTTTT.